This is a list of T cell receptor beta chains from one sample in a study of T cells after posttransplantation cyclophosphamide. The data were produced by immunoSEQ multiplex PCR, yet TCRdb's version contains in-frame clones alone and is incomplete. Listed for the sample are some 39,000 clones, none seen a single time. Sample: PBMCs. Receptors originate from a girl aged 5-17 years in good health, CMV-negative, and a related stem cell transplant donor. The CDR3 runs from the conserved cysteine through the conserved F or W. The D gene is left open where the match is weak. For some rows the clone size is stated as once, few or many, or as a class when expanded; others skip it.

13	TRBV5-1	-	TRBJ1-2	many	CASSVGRSEGYTF	TGCGCCAGCAGCGTCGGGAGGTCTGAGGGCTACACCTTC
14	TRBV4-2	TRBD1	TRBJ2-7	many	CASSQGQGTYEQYF	TGTGCCAGCAGCCAAGGACAGGGGACCTACGAGCAGTACTTC
14	TRBV13	-	TRBJ2-7	-	CASSLGTAIYEQYF	TGTGCCAGCAGCTTAGGGACTGCCATCTACGAGCAGTACTTC
15	TRBV6-5	-	TRBJ1-1	many	CASSYSLEGNTEAFF	TGTGCCAGCAGTTACTCGTTGGAGGGTAACACTGAAGCTTTCTTT
14	TRBV28	-	TRBJ1-2	few	CASFGGGGDYGYTF	TGTGCCAGCTTCGGGGGGGGAGGAGACTATGGCTACACCTTC
15	TRBV7-6	-	TRBJ2-5	few	CASSPRYIAVETQYF	TGTGCCAGCAGCCCACGTTACATTGCCGTAGAGACCCAGTACTTC
18	TRBV4-2	-	TRBJ1-6	many	CASSPLKGGGSFESPLHF	TGTGCCAGCAGCCCCCTCAAGGGCGGGGGCAGTTTCGAATCACCCCTCCACTTT
16	TRBV4-1	-	TRBJ1-2	many	CASSQELGQMYYGYTF	TGCGCCAGCAGCCAAGAGTTAGGACAGATGTACTATGGCTACACCTTC
14	TRBV19	TRBD1	TRBJ1-2	many	CASSSGGKGYGYTF	TGTGCCAGTAGCTCAGGGGGCAAGGGCTATGGCTACACCTTC
18	TRBV5-1	TRBD2	TRBJ2-5	many	CASSSTLTSGRAGETQYF	TGCGCCAGCAGCTCTACCCTGACTAGCGGGAGGGCAGGGGAGACCCAGTACTTC
14	TRBV2	-	TRBJ1-3	many	CASSDVSSGNTIYF	TGTGCCAGCAGTGATGTGAGCTCTGGAAACACCATATATTTT
14	TRBV7-3	TRBD1	TRBJ2-3	-	CASSLQGWTDTQYF	TGTGCCAGCAGCCTACAGGGGTGGACGGATACGCAGTATTTT
12	TRBV2	-	TRBJ2-7	many	CAGEDREGEQYF	TGTGCCGGGGAGGACAGGGAGGGCGAGCAGTACTTC
13	TRBV19	-	TRBJ1-5	medium-sized	CASSVDRYQPQHF	TGTGCCAGTAGTGTTGACAGATATCAGCCCCAGCATTTT
15	TRBV28	TRBD1	TRBJ1-2	-	CASSLPGQANYGYTF	TGTGCCAGCAGTTTACCGGGACAGGCGAACTATGGCTACACCTTC
14	TRBV27	-	TRBJ2-4	many	CASSLQGQKNIQYF	TGTGCCAGCAGTTTACAGGGGCAGAAAAACATTCAGTACTTC
14	TRBV19	-	TRBJ2-1	many	CASRAATSYNEQFF	TGTGCCAGTAGAGCGGCGACCTCCTACAATGAGCAGTTCTTC
16	TRBV27	TRBD2	TRBJ2-3	many	CASRGTSGGATDTQYF	TGTGCCAGCAGGGGGACTAGCGGGGGGGCGACAGATACGCAGTATTTT
14	TRBV7-9	TRBD1	TRBJ2-1	many	CASSFSRDSNEQFF	TGTGCCAGCAGCTTTTCCAGGGACAGCAATGAGCAGTTCTTC
16	TRBV6-9	TRBD2	TRBJ2-7	many	CASSLILAEISYEQYF	TGTGCCAGCAGCCTGATACTAGCGGAGATCTCCTACGAGCAGTACTTC
15	TRBV5-4	TRBD2	TRBJ2-7	many	CASSSGLAGSNEQYF	TGTGCCAGCAGCTCCGGACTAGCGGGAAGCAACGAGCAGTACTTC
13	TRBV5-6	TRBD1	TRBJ1-6	many	CASSPTGVSPLHF	TGTGCCAGCAGCCCGACAGGGGTTTCACCCCTCCACTTT